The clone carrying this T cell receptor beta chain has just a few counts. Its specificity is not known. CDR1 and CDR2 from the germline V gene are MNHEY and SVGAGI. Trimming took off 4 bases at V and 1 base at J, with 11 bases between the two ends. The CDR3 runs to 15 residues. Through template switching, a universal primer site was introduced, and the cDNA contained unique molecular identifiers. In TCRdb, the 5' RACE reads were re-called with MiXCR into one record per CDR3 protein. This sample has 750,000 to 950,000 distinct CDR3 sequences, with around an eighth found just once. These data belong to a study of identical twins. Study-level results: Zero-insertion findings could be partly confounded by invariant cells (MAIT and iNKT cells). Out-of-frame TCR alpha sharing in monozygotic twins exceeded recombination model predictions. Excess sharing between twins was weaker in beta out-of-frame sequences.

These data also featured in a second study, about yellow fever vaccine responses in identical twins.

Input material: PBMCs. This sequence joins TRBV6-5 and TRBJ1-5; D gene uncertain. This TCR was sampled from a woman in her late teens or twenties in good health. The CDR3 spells CASSLLEGSNQPQHF. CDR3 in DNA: TGTGCCAGCAGTTTGTTAGAAGGAAGCAATCAGCCCCAGCATTTT.